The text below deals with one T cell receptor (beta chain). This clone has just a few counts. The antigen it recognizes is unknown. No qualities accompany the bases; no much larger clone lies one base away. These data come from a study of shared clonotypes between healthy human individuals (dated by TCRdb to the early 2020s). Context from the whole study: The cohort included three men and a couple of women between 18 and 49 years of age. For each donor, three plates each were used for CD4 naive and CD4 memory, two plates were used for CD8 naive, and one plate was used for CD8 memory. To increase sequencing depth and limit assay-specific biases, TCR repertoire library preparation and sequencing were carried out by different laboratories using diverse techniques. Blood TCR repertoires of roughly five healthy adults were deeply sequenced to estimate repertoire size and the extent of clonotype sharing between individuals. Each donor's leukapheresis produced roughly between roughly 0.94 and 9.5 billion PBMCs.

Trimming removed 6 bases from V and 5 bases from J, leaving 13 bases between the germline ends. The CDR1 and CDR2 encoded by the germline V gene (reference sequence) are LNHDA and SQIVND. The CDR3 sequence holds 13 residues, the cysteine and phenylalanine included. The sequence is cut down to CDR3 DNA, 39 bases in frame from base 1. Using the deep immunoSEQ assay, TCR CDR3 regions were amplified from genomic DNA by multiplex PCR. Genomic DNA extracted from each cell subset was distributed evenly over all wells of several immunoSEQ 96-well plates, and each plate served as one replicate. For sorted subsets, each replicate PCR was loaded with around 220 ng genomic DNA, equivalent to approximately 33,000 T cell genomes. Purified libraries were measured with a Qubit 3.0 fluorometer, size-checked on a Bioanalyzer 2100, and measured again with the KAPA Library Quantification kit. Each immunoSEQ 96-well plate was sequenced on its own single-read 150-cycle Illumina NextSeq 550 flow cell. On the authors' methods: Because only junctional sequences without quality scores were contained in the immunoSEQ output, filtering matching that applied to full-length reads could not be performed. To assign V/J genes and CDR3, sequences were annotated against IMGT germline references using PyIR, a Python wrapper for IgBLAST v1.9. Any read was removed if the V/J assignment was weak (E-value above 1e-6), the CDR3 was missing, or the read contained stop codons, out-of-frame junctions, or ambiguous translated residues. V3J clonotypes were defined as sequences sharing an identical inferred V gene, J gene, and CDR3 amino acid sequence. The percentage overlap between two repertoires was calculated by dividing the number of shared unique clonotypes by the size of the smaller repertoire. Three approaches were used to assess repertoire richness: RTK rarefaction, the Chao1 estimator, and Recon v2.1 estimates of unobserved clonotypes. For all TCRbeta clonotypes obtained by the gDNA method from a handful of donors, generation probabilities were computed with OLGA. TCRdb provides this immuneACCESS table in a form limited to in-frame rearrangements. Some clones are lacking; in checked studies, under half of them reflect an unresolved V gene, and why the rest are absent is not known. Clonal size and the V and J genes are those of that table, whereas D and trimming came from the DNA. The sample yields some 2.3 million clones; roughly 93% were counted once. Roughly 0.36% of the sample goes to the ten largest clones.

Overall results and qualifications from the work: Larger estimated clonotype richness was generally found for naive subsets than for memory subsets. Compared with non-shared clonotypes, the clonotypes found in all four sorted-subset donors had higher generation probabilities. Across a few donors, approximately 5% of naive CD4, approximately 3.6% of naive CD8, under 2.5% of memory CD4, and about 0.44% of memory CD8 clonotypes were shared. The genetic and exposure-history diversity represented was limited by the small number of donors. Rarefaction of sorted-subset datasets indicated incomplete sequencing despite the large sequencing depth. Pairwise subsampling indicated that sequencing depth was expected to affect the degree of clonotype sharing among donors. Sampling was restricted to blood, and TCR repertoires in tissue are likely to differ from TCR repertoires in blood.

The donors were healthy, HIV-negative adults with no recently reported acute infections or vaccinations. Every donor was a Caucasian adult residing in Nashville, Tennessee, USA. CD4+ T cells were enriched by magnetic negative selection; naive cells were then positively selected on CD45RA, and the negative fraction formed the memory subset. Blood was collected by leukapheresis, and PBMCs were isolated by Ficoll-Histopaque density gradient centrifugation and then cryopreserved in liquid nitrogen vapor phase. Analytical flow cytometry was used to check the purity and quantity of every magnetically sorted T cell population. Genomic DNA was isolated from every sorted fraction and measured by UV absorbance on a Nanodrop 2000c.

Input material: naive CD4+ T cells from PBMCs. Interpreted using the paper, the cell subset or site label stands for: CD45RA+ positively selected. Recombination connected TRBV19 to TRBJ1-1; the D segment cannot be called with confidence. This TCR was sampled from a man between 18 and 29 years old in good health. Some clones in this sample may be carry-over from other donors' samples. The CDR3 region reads CASRTWPGTEAFF. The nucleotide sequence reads TGTGCCAGTAGGACCTGGCCGGGGACTGAAGCTTTCTTT.